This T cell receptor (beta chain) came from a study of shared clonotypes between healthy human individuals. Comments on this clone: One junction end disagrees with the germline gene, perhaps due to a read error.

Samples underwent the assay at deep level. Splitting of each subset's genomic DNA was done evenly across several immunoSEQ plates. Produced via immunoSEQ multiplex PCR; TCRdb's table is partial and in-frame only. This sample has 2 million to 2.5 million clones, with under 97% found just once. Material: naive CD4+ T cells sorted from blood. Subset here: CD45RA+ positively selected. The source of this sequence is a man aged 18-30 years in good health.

CDR3 sequence (DNA): TGTGCCAGCAGCGACTTATTGGGTCAGCCCCAGCATTTT. It yields the protein CASSDLLGQPQHF. V gene TRBV6-4 combines with J gene TRBJ1-5, with D uncertain. In germline, CDR1 is MRHNA, CDR2 SNTAGT. This CDR3 is 13 amino acids long.